These 9 T cell receptor beta chains share one sample of origin, sequenced in a study of post-analysis software for immune sequencing data. Their recognized antigens are unknown. Included in the TCR beta cDNA libraries were unique molecular identifiers. TCRdb passed the PCR reads through MiXCR, listing each CDR3 protein once. The sample shows roughly 670,000 distinct CDR3 sequences, around 64% of them seen only once. Study-level results: Several TRBV segments were more frequent in patients than controls; TRBV5-6, TRBV5-1 and TRBV20-1 belonged to this group.

Sequencing input: blood. Receptors originate from a girl aged 2-10 years with multiple sclerosis.

The V call is TRBV7-2, the J call TRBJ2-5; 8 nucleotides agree with TRBD2. Germline lookup yields CDR1 SGHTA and CDR2 FQGNSA. V was clipped by 3 bases and J by 5 bases; unmatched bases: 8. CDR3 length: 15 amino acids. CDR3 protein: CASSFGLAGLETQYF. In DNA form, the CDR3 reads TGTGCCAGCAGCTTCGGTCTAGCGGGTCTGGAGACCCAGTACTTC.

The sample holds a few counts of this clonotype. The chain carries TRBV15 and TRBJ2-1; 11 bases align to TRBD2. Trimming removed 3 bases from V and 9 bases from J; junction bases left unmatched: 7. CDR1 is LNHNV and CDR2 is YYDKDF in the germline V gene (reference sequence). The CDR3 is made up of 15 amino acids. CDR3 DNA: TGTGCCACCAGCAGCGGGACTAGCGGCCACGCTGAGCAGTTCTTC. Its protein is CATSSGTSGHAEQFF.

This clonotype was seen ten or more times. The chain carries TRBV12-3 or TRBV12-4 and TRBJ2-7, with D unresolved. The CDR3 runs to 12 residues. The ends were cut back, 6 bases at V and 0 bases at J, with 6 bases in the middle. This chain's CDR3 is CASSSSSYEQYF. The CDR3 DNA sequence: TGTGCCAGCAGCTCGAGCTCCTACGAGCAGTACTTC.

This sequence joins TRBV29-1 and TRBJ2-7; D is possibly TRBD1 (5 bases). CDR3 size: 12 residues. Germline V gene lookup returns CDR1 SQVTM and CDR2 ANQGSEA. V was clipped by 4 bases and J by 3 bases, with 10 bases between them. DNA for the CDR3: TGCAGCGTTGCCGCAGGGAACTACGAGCAGTACTTC. It is translated as CSVAAGNYEQYF.

This clonotype was seen only once. This chain connects TRBV25-1 to TRBJ2-5; D is possibly TRBD2 (6 bases). The germline gives CDR1 MGHDK, CDR2 SYGVNS. The germline V and J ends were trimmed by 4 bases and 1 base, with 13 bases remaining between them. The CDR3 is made up of 15 amino acids. The CDR3 is CASSGGVRAQETQYF. CDR3 nucleotides: TGTGCCAGCAGTGGGGGGGTCAGGGCCCAAGAGACCCAGTACTTC. Drawing the rest from reference TRBV25-1 and TRBJ2-5, the complete variable domain is EADIYQTPRYLVIGTGKKITLECSQTMGHDKMYWYQQDPGMELHLIHYSYGVNSTEKGDLSSESTVSRIRTEHFPLTLESARPSHTSQYLCASSGGVRAQETQYFGPGTRLLVL.

This clonotype was counted a few times. The chain links TRBV30 to TRBJ2-5, with D possibly being TRBD1 or TRBD2 (5 bases each). The J call is in doubt because the DNA end fits TRBJ2-7 better. The CDR3 loop spans 13 amino acids. The germline V gene encodes CDR1 GTSNPN and CDR2 SVGIG (reference sequence). CDR3 amino acids: CAWDQEGPYEQYF. For the CDR3, the DNA is TGTGCCTGGGACCAAGAGGGGCCATACGAGCAGTACTTC.

V is TRBV2 and J is TRBJ1-1, with 7 bases fitting TRBD1. CDR1 is SNHLY, CDR2 FYNNEI, per germline. With 8 bases clipped from V and 4 bases from J, the junction kept 7 bases outside the gene matches. CDR3 length: 13 amino acids. The DNA for the CDR3 is TGTGCCAGCTTAACAGGGGAGACCACTGAAGCTTTCTTT. This encodes CASLTGETTEAFF.

This clonotype was counted once. The chain joins TRBV5-1 to TRBJ2-7; no definite D call. The CDR3 contains 14 residues. Germline-derived CDR1 and CDR2 are SGHRS and YFSETQ. Trimming took 0 bases from V and 2 from J, leaving 9 bases between them. Here the CDR3 DNA reads TGCGCCAGCAGCTTGGGAGGCGTTACCTACGAGCAGTACTTC. This sequence encodes CASSLGGVTYEQYF.

This clonotype turned up a few times. The gene calls are TRBV7-3 and TRBJ2-1; TRBD2 aligns across 12 bases. V dropped 4 bases and J dropped 2; count of bases not matched to a gene: 0. The V gene's germline CDR1 is SGHTA and CDR2 FQGTGA. CDR3 length equals 15 residues. DNA for the CDR3: TGTGCCAGCAGCTGGACTAGCGGGGCCTACAATGAGCAGTTCTTC. Protein: CASSWTSGAYNEQFF.